A selection of T cell receptor beta chains follows, all from one sample in a study of cytomegalovirus exposure and HLA in healthy donors. Assay used: immunoSEQ multiplex PCR; TCRdb lists only in-frame clones, some missing. Found here are around 140,000 clones; the top ten clones hold over 2%. The sequenced material came from PBMCs. The receptors were sampled from a woman younger than 30 in good health and CMV-seronegative. Each CDR3 is given with its conserved first and last residue.

TRBJ2-3 TRBV7-2 CASSFGSGTPTDTQYF
TRBJ1-2 TRBV29-1 CSVANDDQGHGYTF
TRBJ1-1 TRBV5-1 CASSEQGNTEAFF
TRBJ2-5 TRBV2 CASRRRETQYF
TRBJ1-2 TRBV29-1 CSVERQGDYGYTF
TRBJ1-1 TRBV19 CASSMDSRNTEAFF
TRBJ2-1 TRBV7-9 CASSQREYNEQFF
TRBJ2-1 TRBV7-9 CASSSTGLEQFF
TRBJ2-1 TRBV4-2 CASSQDTYNEQFF
TRBJ2-1 TRBV5-5 CASSLNNALLFF
TRBJ1-3 TRBV6-5 CASSYSTGSGNTIYF